What follows are 3 T cell receptor beta chains derived from one specimen sequenced in a study of a mutant IDH1 vaccine in newly diagnosed glioma. The time point denotes: week 35, safety follow-up. The content of each vaccine dose was 300 ug of mutant IDH1 20-mer peptide, and topical imiquimod accompanied it. These receptors' targets are unknown. Repertoires were generated with immunoSEQ multiplex PCR, while TCRdb's copy carries only in-frame clones and drops some. The sample contains about 54,000 clones, 80% to 85% of which appear only once. The input for sequencing was PBMCs, taken from a glioma patient whose treatment included an IDH1 peptide vaccine. Source of these receptors: a woman younger than 35 with glioma.

V and J are TRBV5-1 and TRBJ2-7; a possible D gene is TRBD1 (5 bases). Germline V gene data show CDR1 as SGHRS and CDR2 as YFSETQ. Trimming removed 3 bases at V and 0 bases at J, with 13 bases between. The CDR3 contains 15 residues. The DNA for the CDR3 is TGCGCCAGCAGCTCTGACAGTTCCCTCTCCTACGAGCAGTACTTC. The encoded protein is CASSSDSSLSYEQYF.

This clone was observed a few times. Its ends do not fully match the called genes, so a read error is possible. The chain combines TRBV5-6 with TRBJ1-4; D uncertain. The CDR3 extends over 12 amino acids. The V gene's germline CDR1 is SGHDT and CDR2 YYEEEE. CDR3 region: CASSFRSRTINF. CDR3 sequence (DNA): TGTGCCAGCAGCTTTAGGTCGCGGACGATAAATTTT.

The chain has TRBV4-1 and TRBJ2-5, with 9 bases identical to TRBD1. The germline V gene encodes CDR1 MGHRA and CDR2 YSYEKL. The CDR3 has 15 residues. V lost 1 base, J lost 2 bases, and 2 bases stayed unmatched. CDR3: CASSQGTGVQETQYF. The CDR3 DNA sequence: TGCGCCAGCAGCCAAGGGACAGGGGTTCAAGAGACCCAGTACTTC.